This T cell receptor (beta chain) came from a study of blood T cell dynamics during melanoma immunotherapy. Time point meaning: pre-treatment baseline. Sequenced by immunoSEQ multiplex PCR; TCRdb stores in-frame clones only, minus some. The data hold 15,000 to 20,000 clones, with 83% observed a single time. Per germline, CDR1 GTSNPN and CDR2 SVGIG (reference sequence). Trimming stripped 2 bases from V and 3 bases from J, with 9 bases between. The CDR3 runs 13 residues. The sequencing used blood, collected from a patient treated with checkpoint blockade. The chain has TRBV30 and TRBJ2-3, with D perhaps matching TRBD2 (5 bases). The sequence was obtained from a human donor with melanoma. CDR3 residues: CAWSFSVTDTQYF. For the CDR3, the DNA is TGTGCCTGGAGTTTTAGCGTAACAGATACGCAGTATTTT.